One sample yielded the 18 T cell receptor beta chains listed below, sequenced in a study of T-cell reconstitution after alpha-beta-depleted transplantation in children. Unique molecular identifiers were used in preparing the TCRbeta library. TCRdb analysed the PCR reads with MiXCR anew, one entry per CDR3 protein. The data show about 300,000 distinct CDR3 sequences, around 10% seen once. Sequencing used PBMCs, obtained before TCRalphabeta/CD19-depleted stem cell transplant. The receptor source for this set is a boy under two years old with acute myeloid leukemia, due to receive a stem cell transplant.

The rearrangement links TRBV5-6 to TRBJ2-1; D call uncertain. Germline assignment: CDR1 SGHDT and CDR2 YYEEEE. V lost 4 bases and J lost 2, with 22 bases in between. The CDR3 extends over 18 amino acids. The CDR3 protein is CASSPPRHLSRTYNEQFF. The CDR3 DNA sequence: TGTGCCAGCAGCCCACCCCGACACCTTAGCAGGACCTACAATGAGCAGTTCTTC.

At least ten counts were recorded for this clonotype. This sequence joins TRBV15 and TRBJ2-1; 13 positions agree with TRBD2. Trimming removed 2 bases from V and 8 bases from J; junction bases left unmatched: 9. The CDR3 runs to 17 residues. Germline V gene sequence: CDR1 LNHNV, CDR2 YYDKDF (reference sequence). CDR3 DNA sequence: TGTGCCACCAGCAGACCCTGGACTAGCGGGAGTAGCGATGAGCAGTTCTTC. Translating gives CATSRPWTSGSSDEQFF.

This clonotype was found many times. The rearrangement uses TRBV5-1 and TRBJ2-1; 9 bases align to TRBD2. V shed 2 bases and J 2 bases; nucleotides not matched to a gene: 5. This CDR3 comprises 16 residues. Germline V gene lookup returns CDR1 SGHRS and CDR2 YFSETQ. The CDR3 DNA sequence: TGCGCCAGCAGCTTCCGAGCGGGGGGACCCTACAATGAGCAGTTCTTC. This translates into CASSFRAGGPYNEQFF.

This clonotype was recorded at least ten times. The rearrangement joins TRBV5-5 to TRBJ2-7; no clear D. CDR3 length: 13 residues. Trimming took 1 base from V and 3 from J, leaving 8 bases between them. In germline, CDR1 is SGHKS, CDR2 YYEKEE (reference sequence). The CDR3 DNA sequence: TGTGCCAGCAGCTTGAGCCAGGACTACGAGCAGTACTTC. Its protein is CASSLSQDYEQYF.

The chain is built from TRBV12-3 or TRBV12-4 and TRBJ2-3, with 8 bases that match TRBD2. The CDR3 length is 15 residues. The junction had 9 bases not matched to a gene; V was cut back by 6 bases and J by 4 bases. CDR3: CASRYRTSSADTQYF. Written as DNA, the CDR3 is TGTGCCAGCAGATATCGGACTAGCTCCGCAGATACGCAGTATTTT.

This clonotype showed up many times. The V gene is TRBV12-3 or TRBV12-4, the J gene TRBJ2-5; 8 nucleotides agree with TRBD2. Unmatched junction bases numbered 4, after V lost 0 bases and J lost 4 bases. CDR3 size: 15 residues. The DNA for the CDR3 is TGTGCCAGCAGTTTAGCGCCTCTAGCGGGAGAGACCCAGTACTTC. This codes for CASSLAPLAGETQYF.

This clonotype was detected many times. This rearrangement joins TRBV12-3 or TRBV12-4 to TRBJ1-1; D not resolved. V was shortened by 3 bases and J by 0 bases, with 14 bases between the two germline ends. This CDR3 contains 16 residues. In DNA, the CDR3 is TGTGCCAGCAGTTTTGAGCCGCTGTTAATGAACACTGAAGCTTTCTTT. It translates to CASSFEPLLMNTEAFF.

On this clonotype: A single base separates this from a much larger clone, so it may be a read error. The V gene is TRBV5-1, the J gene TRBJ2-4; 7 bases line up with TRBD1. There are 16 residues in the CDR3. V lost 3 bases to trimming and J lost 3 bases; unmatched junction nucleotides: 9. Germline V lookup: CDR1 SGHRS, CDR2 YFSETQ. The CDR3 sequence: CASSWDSLLDKNIQYF. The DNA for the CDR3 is TGCGCCAGCAGCTGGGACAGCCTCCTAGACAAAAACATTCAGTACTTC.

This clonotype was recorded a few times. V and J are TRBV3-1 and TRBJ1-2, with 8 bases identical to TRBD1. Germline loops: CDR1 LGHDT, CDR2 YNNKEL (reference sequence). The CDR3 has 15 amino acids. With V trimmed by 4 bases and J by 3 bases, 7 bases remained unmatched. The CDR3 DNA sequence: TGTGCCAGCAGCCCCCAATCGACAGGGGACTATGGCTACACCTTC. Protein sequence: CASSPQSTGDYGYTF.

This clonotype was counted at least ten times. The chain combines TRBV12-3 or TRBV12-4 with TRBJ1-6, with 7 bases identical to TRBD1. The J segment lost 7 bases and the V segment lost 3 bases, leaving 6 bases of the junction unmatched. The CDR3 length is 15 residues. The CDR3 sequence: CASSFRDSLNSPLHF. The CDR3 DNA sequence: TGTGCCAGCAGTTTCCGGGACAGCCTGAATTCACCCCTCCACTTT.

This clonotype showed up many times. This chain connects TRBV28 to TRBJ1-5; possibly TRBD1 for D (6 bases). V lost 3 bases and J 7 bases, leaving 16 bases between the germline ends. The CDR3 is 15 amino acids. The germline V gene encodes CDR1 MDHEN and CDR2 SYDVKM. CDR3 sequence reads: CASSLAGGGGQPQHF. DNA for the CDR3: TGTGCCAGCAGTTTGGCGGGGGGCGGTGGACAGCCCCAGCATTTT.

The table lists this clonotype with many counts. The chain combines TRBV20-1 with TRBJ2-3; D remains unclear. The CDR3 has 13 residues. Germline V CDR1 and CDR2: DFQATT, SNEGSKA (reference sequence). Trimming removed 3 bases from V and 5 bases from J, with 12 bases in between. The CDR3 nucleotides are TGCAGTGCTAGCGGTCCATGGATAGATACGCAGTATTTT. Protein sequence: CSASGPWIDTQYF.

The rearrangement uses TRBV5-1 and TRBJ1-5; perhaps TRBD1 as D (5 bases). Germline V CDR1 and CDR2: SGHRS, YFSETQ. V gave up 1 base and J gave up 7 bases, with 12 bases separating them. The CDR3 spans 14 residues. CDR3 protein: CASSLRGGEQPQHF. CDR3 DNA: TGCGCCAGCAGCTTGCGGGGGGGGGAACAGCCCCAGCATTTT.

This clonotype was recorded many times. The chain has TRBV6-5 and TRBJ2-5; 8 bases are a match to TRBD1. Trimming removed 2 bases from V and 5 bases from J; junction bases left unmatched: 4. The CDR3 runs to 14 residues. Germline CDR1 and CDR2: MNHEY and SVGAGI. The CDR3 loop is CASSYGAGGETQYF. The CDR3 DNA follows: TGTGCCAGCAGTTACGGAGCAGGGGGCGAGACCCAGTACTTC.

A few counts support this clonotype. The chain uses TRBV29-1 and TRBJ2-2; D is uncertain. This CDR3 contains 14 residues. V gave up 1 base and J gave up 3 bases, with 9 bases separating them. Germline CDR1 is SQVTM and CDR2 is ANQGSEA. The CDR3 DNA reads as TGCAGCGTTGAAGTACTACGGGACACCGGGGAGCTGTTTTTT. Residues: CSVEVLRDTGELFF.

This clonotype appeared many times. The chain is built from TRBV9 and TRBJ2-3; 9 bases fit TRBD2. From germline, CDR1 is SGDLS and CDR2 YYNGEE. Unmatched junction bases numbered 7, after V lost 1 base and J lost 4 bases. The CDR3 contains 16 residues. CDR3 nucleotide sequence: TGTGCCAGCAGCGTATCCGCGGGAGGGGGGGCAGATACGCAGTATTTT. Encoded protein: CASSVSAGGGADTQYF. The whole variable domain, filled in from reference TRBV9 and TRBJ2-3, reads DSGVTQTPKHLITATGQRVTLRCSPRSGDLSVYWYQQSLDQGLQFLIQYYNGEERAKGNILERFSAQQFPDLHSELNLSSLELGDSALYFCASSVSAGGGADTQYFGPGTRLTVL.

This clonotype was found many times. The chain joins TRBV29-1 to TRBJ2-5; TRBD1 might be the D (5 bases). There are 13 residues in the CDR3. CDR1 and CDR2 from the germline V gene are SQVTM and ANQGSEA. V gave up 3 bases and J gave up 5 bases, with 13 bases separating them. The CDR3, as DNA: TGCAGCGTTGACCCCCAGGGATGGGAGACCCAGTACTTC. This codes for CSVDPQGWETQYF.

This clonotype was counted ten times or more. The CDR3 spells CATSRPFREGETQYF. The CDR3 DNA reads as TGTGCCACCAGCAGACCTTTCAGGGAGGGGGAGACCCAGTACTTC. The rearrangement uses TRBV15 and TRBJ2-5, with 7 bases fitting TRBD2. Germline trimming cut 2 bases from V and 5 bases from J; bases unmatched to any gene: 8. The CDR3 loop spans 15 amino acids. Per the germline V gene, CDR1 is LNHNV and CDR2 is YYDKDF (reference sequence).